The source of this T cell receptor beta chain is a study of T cell responses to AZD1222 COVID-19 vaccine. Trimming left V 4 bases short and J 7 bases short, with 13 bases between. The CDR3 is made up of 14 amino acids. CDR1 and CDR2 (germline): SGHVS, FQNEAQ. Study-level results: Among AZD1222 vaccinees, only five or six were seropositive at baseline. Increased Spike-specific TCR breadth and depth were observed after two AZD1222 doses.

TCRdb keeps only in-frame clones here, not all; method: immunoSEQ multiplex PCR. The sample gives around 160,000 clones, under 95% of which show up once; 1% to 1.5% is in the top ten. This clone was found a few times. Its matching antigen is unknown. The receptor was isolated from an adult who received the AZD1222 COVID-19 vaccine. The chain employs TRBV7-8 and TRBJ2-2, with D possibly being TRBD2 (7 bases). Sequenced material: peripheral blood, taken 28 days after the second AZD1222 dose. The CDR3 nucleotides read TGTGCCAGCAGCTACGGGGGGCAGGACGGGGAGCTGTTTTTT. Translating it yields CASSYGGQDGELFF.